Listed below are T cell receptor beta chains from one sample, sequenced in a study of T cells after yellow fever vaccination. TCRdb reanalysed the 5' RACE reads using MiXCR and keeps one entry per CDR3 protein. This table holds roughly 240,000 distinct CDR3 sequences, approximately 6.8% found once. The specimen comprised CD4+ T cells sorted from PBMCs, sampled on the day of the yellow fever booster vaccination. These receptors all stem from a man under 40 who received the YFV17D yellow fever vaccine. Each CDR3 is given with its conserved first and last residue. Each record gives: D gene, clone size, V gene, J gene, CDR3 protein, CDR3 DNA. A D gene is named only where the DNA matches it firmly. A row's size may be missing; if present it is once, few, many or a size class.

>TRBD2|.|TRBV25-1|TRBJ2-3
CASNPSGNGNTQYF
TGTGCCAGCAACCCTAGCGGGAATGGGAATACGCAGTATTTT
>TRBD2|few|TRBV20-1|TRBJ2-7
CSARHLAAQKQYF
TGCAGTGCTAGGCATCTAGCGGCCCAGAAGCAGTACTTC
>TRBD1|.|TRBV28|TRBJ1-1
CASSTGGRAEAFF
TGTGCCAGCAGTACAGGGGGGAGGGCTGAAGCTTTCTTT
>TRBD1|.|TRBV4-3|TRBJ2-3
CASSQLGQGADTQYF
TGCGCCAGCAGCCAACTGGGGCAGGGGGCGGATACGCAGTATTTT
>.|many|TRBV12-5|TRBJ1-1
CASGLLDNTEAFF
TGTGCTAGTGGTTTGCTCGACAACACTGAAGCTTTCTTT
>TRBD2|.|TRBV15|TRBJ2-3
CATSRDGPSGSTDTQYF
TGTGCCACCAGCAGAGACGGCCCTAGCGGAAGCACAGATACGCAGTATTTT
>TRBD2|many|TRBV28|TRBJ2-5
CASSLLTSGRETQYF
TGTGCCAGCAGTCTTCTGACTAGCGGGAGGGAGACCCAGTACTTC
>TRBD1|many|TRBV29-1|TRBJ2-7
CSVVRDRYEQYF
TGCAGCGTTGTCCGGGACAGGTACGAGCAGTACTTC
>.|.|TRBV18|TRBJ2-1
CASSPTRDDEQFF
TGTGCCAGCTCACCAACCAGGGATGATGAGCAGTTCTTC
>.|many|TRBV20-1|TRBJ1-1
CSAAQNTEAFF
TGCAGTGCGGCACAGAACACTGAAGCTTTCTTT
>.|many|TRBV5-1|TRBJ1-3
CASSFASSGNTIYF
TGCGCCAGCAGCTTTGCCTCCTCCGGAAACACCATATATTTT
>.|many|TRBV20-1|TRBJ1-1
CSAKSSPGPNTEAFF
TGCAGTGCAAAATCCTCGCCGGGGCCGAACACTGAAGCTTTCTTT
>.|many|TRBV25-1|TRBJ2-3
CASSGEDFTDTQYF
TGTGCCAGCAGTGGCGAGGATTTCACAGATACGCAGTATTTT
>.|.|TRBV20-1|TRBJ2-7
CSAGTRYEQYF
TGCAGTGCTGGGACCCGCTACGAGCAGTACTTC
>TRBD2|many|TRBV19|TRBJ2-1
CASSSGRAGEQFF
TGTGCCAGTAGTAGCGGGAGGGCCGGTGAGCAGTTCTTC
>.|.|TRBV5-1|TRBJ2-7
CASSVSVGRHYEQYF
TGCGCCAGCAGCGTTTCAGTTGGGCGTCACTACGAGCAGTACTTC
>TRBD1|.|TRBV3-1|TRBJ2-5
CASSPGQGARETQYF
TGTGCCAGCAGCCCTGGACAGGGGGCGAGAGAGACCCAGTACTTC
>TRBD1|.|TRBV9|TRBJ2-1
CASSRGQGASTYNEQFF
TGTGCCAGCAGCCGAGGCCAGGGGGCCTCCACCTACAATGAGCAGTTCTTC
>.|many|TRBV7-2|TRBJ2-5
CASSLVGLGGGGTQYF
TGTGCCAGCAGCTTAGTTGGGCTAGGAGGGGGTGGGACCCAGTACTTC
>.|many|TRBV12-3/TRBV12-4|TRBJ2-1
CASSFRSYSHNEQFF
TGTGCCAGCAGTTTTAGGTCCTATTCTCACAATGAGCAGTTCTTC
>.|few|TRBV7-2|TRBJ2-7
CASSRTVTYEQYF
TGTGCCAGCAGCAGGACAGTTACCTACGAGCAGTACTTC
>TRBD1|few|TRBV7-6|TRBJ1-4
CASSLASTGGLRGLFF
TGTGCCAGCAGCTTAGCTTCCACAGGGGGATTAAGAGGCCTGTTTTTT
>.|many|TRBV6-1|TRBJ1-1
CASGTQINTEAFF
TGTGCCAGCGGGACCCAAATCAACACTGAAGCTTTCTTT
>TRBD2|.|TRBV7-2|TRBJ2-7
CASSLALRTSGIFYEQYF
TGTGCCAGCAGCTTAGCGCTGAGGACTAGCGGGATTTTCTACGAGCAGTACTTC
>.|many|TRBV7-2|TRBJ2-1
CAIRGVAGYNEQFF
TGTGCCATCAGGGGGGTAGCGGGGTACAATGAGCAGTTCTTC
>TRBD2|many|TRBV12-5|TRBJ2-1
CASGLFYTGTSGVGEQFF
TGTGCTAGTGGACTATTTTACACCGGGACTAGCGGGGTAGGAGAGCAGTTCTTC
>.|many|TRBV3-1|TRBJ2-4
CASSPFMLSVTTKVAKNIQYF
TGTGCCAGCAGCCCATTCATGCTTAGCGTGACCACCAAGGTAGCCAAAAACATTCAGTACTTC
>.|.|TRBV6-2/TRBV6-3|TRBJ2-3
CASGPGRSDTQYF
TGTGCCAGCGGGCCGGGAAGGTCAGATACGCAGTATTTT
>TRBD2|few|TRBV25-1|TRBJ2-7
CASSDPGLAGVGEQYF
TGTGCCAGCAGTGACCCCGGACTAGCGGGAGTAGGAGAGCAGTACTTC
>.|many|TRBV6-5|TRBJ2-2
CASRGRAAGELFF
TGTGCCAGCCGGGGCAGGGCGGCCGGGGAGCTGTTTTTT